Presented here are 9 T cell receptor beta chains from one specimen sequenced in a study of shared clonotypes between healthy human individuals. The protocol was immunoSEQ multiplex PCR, while the TCRdb copy is restricted to in-frame clones and leaves out a portion. The sample includes approximately 92,000 clones, 60% to 75% of them seen just once. The sequenced sample was memory CD8+ T cells sorted from blood. Subset specified: CD45RO+ cells pooled with CCR7-negative TemRA cells. The receptors shown here come from a young man in good health.

This chain links TRBV9 with TRBJ2-3; no clear D gene. V was shortened by 0 bases and J by 2 bases, with 7 bases between the two germline ends. The CDR3 covers 14 residues. Per germline, CDR1 SGDLS and CDR2 YYNGEE. The CDR3 loop is CASSVVGATDTQYF. CDR3 DNA sequence: TGTGCCAGCAGCGTAGTGGGTGCCACAGATACGCAGTATTTT.

This chain uses TRBV7-9 with TRBJ2-2, with 15 bases matching TRBD2. Trimming took 6 bases from V and 4 from J; bases not matched to a gene: 3. This CDR3 contains 16 residues. The germline CDR1 and CDR2 sequences are SEHNR and FQNEAQ (reference sequence). The DNA for the CDR3 is TGTGCCAGCAGAAAGGGACTAGCGGGAGGCACCGGGGAGCTGTTTTTT. Translating it yields CASRKGLAGGTGELFF.

A remark on this clone: Just one base apart from a much larger clone, this may be a read error. CDR3 sequence: CASSSLETQYF. The CDR3, as DNA: TGTGCCAGCAGCTCCCTAGAGACCCAGTACTTC. The V call is TRBV5-4, the J call TRBJ2-5; D gene ambiguous. The CDR3 contains 11 residues. Germline V gives CDR1 SGHNT, CDR2 YYREEE (reference sequence). Trimming pared 3 bases from V and 4 bases from J, leaving 4 bases between.

The chain employs TRBV5-6 and TRBJ2-3; TRBD1 matches at 9 bases. Germline V gives CDR1 SGHDT, CDR2 YYEEEE. V was clipped by 4 bases and J by 7 bases; unmatched bases: 7. There are 14 residues in the CDR3. The CDR3 DNA follows: TGTGCCAGCAGCCCCGGGACAGGGTTTTATACGCAGTATTTT. Protein product: CASSPGTGFYTQYF.

V usage is TRBV7-2 and J usage is TRBJ2-7, with D unclear. Germline lookup yields CDR1 SGHTA and CDR2 FQGNSA. This CDR3 is built from 15 residues. With 2 bases removed from V and 0 bases from J, the gap between germline ends came to 11 bases. For the CDR3, the DNA is TGTGCCAGCAGCTTACGAGGCATGGACTCCTACGAGCAGTACTTC. It yields the protein CASSLRGMDSYEQYF.

This chain uses TRBV2 with TRBJ2-1; maybe TRBD2 (5 bases). V lost 8 bases to trimming and J lost 9 bases, with 11 bases between them. The germline V gene encodes CDR1 SNHLY and CDR2 FYNNEI. The CDR3 runs to 11 residues. The CDR3 region is CASAIGIEQFF. In DNA, the CDR3 is TGTGCCAGCGCTATCGGGATTGAGCAGTTCTTC.

The gene calls are TRBV12-2 and TRBJ2-1; no check of the table's D call, TRBD2, against the DNA was made. TRBV12-2 is tagged as a pseudogene. The CDR3 is 17 amino acids. The CDR3 protein is CASRPIAGVSSYNEQFF. In DNA form, the CDR3 reads TGTGCAAGTCGCCCCATAGCGGGAGTTTCGTCCTACAATGAGCAGTTCTTC.

This rearrangement joins TRBV7-8 to TRBJ1-1; TRBD1 might be the D (5 bases). The CDR3 spans 14 residues. Trimming removed 4 bases at V and 3 bases at J, with 12 bases between. CDR1 and CDR2 from the germline V gene are SGHVS and FQNEAQ. CDR3 nucleotides: TGTGCCAGCAGCTCCCAGGGTGGAGACACTGAAGCTTTCTTT. Residues: CASSSQGGDTEAFF.

This chain connects TRBV29-1 to TRBJ2-3; D is undetermined. The CDR3 consists of 11 residues. CDR1 is SQVTM, CDR2 ANQGSEA, per germline. V gave up 6 bases and J gave up 7 bases, with 11 bases separating them. This CDR3 is CSVKEDYTQYF. CDR3 bases: TGCAGCGTCAAAGAAGACTATACGCAGTATTTT.